These T cell receptor beta chains were read from a single sample in a study of cytomegalovirus exposure and HLA in healthy donors. Repertoires were generated with immunoSEQ multiplex PCR, while TCRdb's copy carries only in-frame clones and drops some. The data contain 66,000 or so clones, 95% to 98% of them seen just once; the ten biggest clones take up around 1.6%. The specimen sequenced was PBMCs. These TCRs come from a woman aged 18-30 years in good health and CMV-seropositive. Both conserved end residues are part of each CDR3. The D gene is left open where the match is weak. Where a row states a size, it is once, few, many or the class of an expanded clone; other rows omit it.

d_call	clone_size	v_call	cdr3_length	j_call	cdr3_aa	cdr3_nt
TRBD1	once	TRBV6-1	15	TRBJ2-1	CASSERGTGFNEQFF	TGTGCCAGCAGTGAAAGGGGGACAGGTTTCAATGAGCAGTTCTTC
.	.	TRBV2	15	TRBJ2-2	CASSDGAKRTGELFF	TGTGCCAGCAGTGATGGGGCAAAGAGGACCGGGGAGCTGTTTTTT
TRBD1	.	TRBV5-1	14	TRBJ2-2	CASSLGDRGRGLFF	TGCGCCAGCAGCTTGGGAGACAGGGGCCGAGGGCTGTTTTTT
.	.	TRBV13	12	TRBJ2-1	CASSSRYRFRVF	TGTGCCAGCAGCTCAAGATACAGGTTTCGGGTCTTC
TRBD1	.	TRBV29-1	20	TRBJ2-2	CRWDRGPGGRPIRGFGELFF	TGCAGGTGGGACAGGGGGCCTGGCGGGAGGCCGATCAGAGGGTTTGGGGAGCTGTTTTTT
TRBD2	once	TRBV11-1	15	TRBJ2-1	CASSQLAGPGNEQFF	TGTGCCAGCAGCCAATTAGCGGGACCAGGGAATGAGCAGTTCTTC
TRBD1	.	TRBV19	16	TRBJ1-5	CASNRDRHHSNQPQHF	TGTGCCAGTAACCGGGACAGGCACCATAGCAATCAGCCCCAGCATTTT
TRBD1	.	TRBV5-1	17	TRBJ1-1	CASSAPGQGGRSTEAFF	TGCGCCAGCAGTGCGCCGGGACAGGGGGGGAGAAGCACTGAAGCTTTCTTT
.	.	TRBV27	12	TRBJ2-1	CASSLLAGEAFF	TGTGCCAGCAGTTTACTAGCAGGAGAGGCGTTCTTC
TRBD1	.	TRBV30	12	TRBJ2-5	CAYARGQETQYF	TGTGCTTACGCCAGGGGGCAGGAGACCCAGTACTTC
TRBD2	.	TRBV27	14	TRBJ2-2	CASFGGSKVGELFF	TGTGCCAGCTTCGGCGGGAGTAAAGTCGGGGAGCTGTTTTTT
.	.	TRBV5-1	17	TRBJ2-2	CASSLTLQGREAGELFF	TGCGCCAGCAGCCTCACGCTACAGGGTCGGGAAGCCGGGGAGCTGTTTTTT
.	.	TRBV6-5	14	TRBJ2-7	CASSYVRGSYEQYF	TGTGCCAGCAGTTACGTCAGGGGCTCCTACGAGCAGTACTTC
.	.	TRBV27	14	TRBJ2-3	CATRTLGSIDTQYF	TGTGCCACCAGAACGCTAGGATCTATAGATACGCAGTATTTT
TRBD2	.	TRBV6-5	13	TRBJ2-3	CASRLAGEDTQYF	TGTGCCAGCAGACTAGCGGGAGAAGATACGCAGTATTTT
.	.	TRBV4-1	13	TRBJ2-6	CASSPGGANVLTF	TGCGCCAGCAGCCCTGGCGGGGCCAACGTCCTGACTTTC
TRBD2	.	TRBV5-6	16	TRBJ2-2	CASSFRTSGGSGELFF	TGTGCCAGCAGCTTTCGGACTAGTGGTGGGTCCGGGGAGCTGTTTTTT